Listed here are 15 T cell receptor beta chains from one sample, sequenced in a study of blood T cell repertoires in COVID-19. Only in-frame clones appear in the TCRdb table, and some are missing; sequencing was by immunoSEQ multiplex PCR. The sample contains about 280,000 clones, around nine tenths of which appear only once. Material for sequencing was peripheral blood. These receptors were taken from a man aged 40-49 years with acute or convalescent COVID-19.

The chain employs TRBV10-3 and TRBJ2-2; D may be TRBD1 (5 bases). This CDR3 comprises 17 residues. Germline-derived CDR1 and CDR2 are ENHRY and SYGVKD. V was trimmed by 5 bases and J by 0 bases, leaving 16 bases between them. CDR3 DNA: TGTGCCATCAGTTCCCTAGGGCAGGGATCGAACACCGGGGAGCTGTTTTTT. Translation: CAISSLGQGSNTGELFF.

The count of this clone is one. The chain is built from TRBV5-1 and TRBJ2-7; 13 positions agree with TRBD2. Per the germline V gene, CDR1 is SGHRS and CDR2 is YFSETQ. CDR3 length: 16 residues. Trimming took 4 bases from V and 1 from J; bases not matched to a gene: 5. CDR3 amino acids: CASSTGLAGNSYEQYF. DNA of the CDR3: TGCGCCAGCAGCACGGGACTAGCGGGGAATTCCTACGAGCAGTACTTC.

The chain joins TRBV7-8 to TRBJ2-7; 12 bases line up with TRBD1. With 5 bases clipped from V and 5 bases from J, the junction kept 7 bases outside the gene matches. Germline loops: CDR1 SGHVS, CDR2 FQNEAQ. CDR3 length: 15 amino acids. The CDR3 loop reads CASSPFGTGGDEQYF. The CDR3 nucleotides are TGTGCCAGCAGCCCATTCGGGACAGGGGGCGACGAGCAGTACTTC.

This chain joins TRBV14 and TRBJ2-7, with TRBD1 as a possible D gene (6 bases). The CDR3 is 16 residues long. Looked up from germline, CDR1 is SGHDN and CDR2 is FVKESK. The germline V and J ends were trimmed by 3 bases and 2 bases, with 17 bases remaining between them. The CDR3 DNA sequence: TGTGCCAGCAGCCACCTCCTGACAGGTCATCCCTACGAGCAGTACTTC. It is translated as CASSHLLTGHPYEQYF.

The chain's CDR3 is CAISPEGTSSNIQYF. The CDR3 DNA reads as TGTGCCATCAGCCCCGAGGGGACATCCAGTAACATTCAGTACTTC. This chain uses TRBV10-3 with TRBJ2-4; D is possibly TRBD1 (6 bases). Trimming removed 6 bases from V and 7 bases from J, with 19 bases in between. The CDR3 length is 15 residues. Germline CDR1 reads ENHRY; CDR2 reads SYGVKD.

CDR3 in DNA: TGTGCCAGCAGCGTAGGGGGCGGGGAGGAACTGGAGCAGTTCTTC. It translates to CASSVGGGEELEQFF. The rearrangement uses TRBV9 and TRBJ2-1; D is possibly TRBD2 (6 bases). Trimming left V 0 bases short and J 10 bases short, with 17 bases between. This CDR3 is built from 15 residues. CDR1 and CDR2 (germline): SGDLS, YYNGEE.

V usage is TRBV6-5 and J usage is TRBJ2-7; TRBD1 matches 7 bases. Germline V gives CDR1 MNHEY, CDR2 SVGAGI. V shed 5 bases and J 5 bases; nucleotides not matched to a gene: 9. The CDR3 loop spans 14 amino acids. The CDR3 DNA reads as TGTGCCAGCAGTCGGTCCGGGACAGAGGACGAGCAGTACTTC. The encoded protein is CASSRSGTEDEQYF.

With regard to this clone: This sample also contains other DNA sequences that code for the same CDR3. CDR3 region: CASSQQGYEQYF. The CDR3 DNA reads as TGTGCCAGCAGCCAACAGGGGTACGAGCAGTACTTC. The chain has TRBV2 and TRBJ2-7; 7 bases match TRBD1. With 6 bases clipped from V and 4 bases from J, the junction kept 3 bases outside the gene matches. Germline V gene sequence: CDR1 SNHLY, CDR2 FYNNEI. This CDR3 spans 12 amino acids. Full variable domain (rest looked up from reference TRBV2 and TRBJ2-7): EPEVTQTPSHQVTQMGQEVILRCVPISNHLYFYWYRQILGQKVEFLVSFYNNEISEKSEIFDDQFSVERPDGSNFTLKIRSTKLEDSAMYFCASSQQGYEQYFGPGTRLTVT.

The table lists this clone with a few counts. This rearrangement joins TRBV5-1 to TRBJ2-7, with 8 bases aligning to TRBD2. Germline assignment: CDR1 SGHRS and CDR2 YFSETQ. J gave up 2 bases and V 1 base, and 2 bases lay outside the gene matches. The CDR3 runs to 14 residues. CDR3 protein: CASSLSGGTYEQYF. CDR3 DNA: TGCGCCAGCAGCTTGTCGGGGGGGACCTACGAGCAGTACTTC. Complete variable domain (other parts from reference TRBV5-1 and TRBJ2-7): KAGVTQTPRYLIKTRGQQVTLSCSPISGHRSVSWYQQTPGQGLQFLFEYFSETQRNKGNFPGRFSGRQFSNSRSEMNVSTLELGDSALYLCASSLSGGTYEQYFGPGTRLTVT.

V is TRBV27 and J is TRBJ2-3; D may be TRBD2 (5 bases). This CDR3 is 14 amino acids long. V lost 5 bases and J 4 bases, leaving 13 bases between the germline ends. CDR1 and CDR2 (germline): MNHEY, SMNVEV (reference sequence). CDR3 loop: CASSLLPGADTQYF. CDR3 bases: TGTGCCAGCAGTCTTTTACCCGGGGCAGATACGCAGTATTTT.

V is TRBV2 and J is TRBJ2-1; D uncertain. CDR1 is SNHLY, CDR2 FYNNEI, per germline. This CDR3 is built from 16 residues. Trimming removed 6 bases at V and 2 bases at J, with 17 bases between. The CDR3 region is CASRTPPPLPYNEQFF. For the CDR3, the DNA is TGTGCCAGCAGAACCCCCCCTCCCCTACCCTACAATGAGCAGTTCTTC.

The chain uses TRBV7-6 and TRBJ2-7; 14 bases map to TRBD2. Germline CDR1 is SGHVS and CDR2 is FNYEAQ. Germline trimming cut 6 bases from V and 7 bases from J; bases unmatched to any gene: 8. The CDR3 loop spans 15 amino acids. The CDR3 sequence: CASSLTGTSGGEQYF. CDR3 in DNA: TGTGCCAGCAGTTTGACCGGGACTAGCGGGGGTGAGCAGTACTTC.

Here the CDR3 reads CASSVRSGGADTQYF. The CDR3 DNA reads TGTGCCAGCAGTGTGAGGAGCGGGGGGGCCGATACGCAGTATTTT. This rearrangement joins TRBV2 to TRBJ2-3; 10 nucleotides align to TRBD2. The CDR3 runs 15 residues. Unmatched junction bases numbered 7, after V lost 4 bases and J lost 6 bases. Germline loops: CDR1 SNHLY, CDR2 FYNNEI.

V gene TRBV6-5 combines with J gene TRBJ1-2; TRBD1 agrees at 10 bases. From germline, CDR1 is MNHEY and CDR2 SVGAGI. CDR3 length: 15 residues. V lost 10 bases and J lost 2; bases outside the gene matches: 10. The DNA for the CDR3 is TGTGCCACCAAGGACAGGGGGAGTCAGAACTATGGCTACACCTTC. Translated: CATKDRGSQNYGYTF.

The V call is TRBV7-3, the J call TRBJ2-3, with TRBD2 as a possible D gene (6 bases). The CDR3 has 15 amino acids. Per the germline V gene, CDR1 is SGHTA and CDR2 is FQGTGA. Trimming took off 5 bases at V and 5 bases at J, with 17 bases between the two ends. The CDR3 sequence is CASSLLGGLGDTQYF. In DNA form, the CDR3 reads TGTGCCAGCAGCCTCTTAGGAGGGTTGGGAGATACGCAGTATTTT.